This TCR beta chain was identified during a study of post-analysis software for immune sequencing data. The overall study: Recorded disease courses covered relapsing-remitting, secondary progressive and progressive-relapsing multiple sclerosis. Some patients had no subtype annotation.

This clonotype was detected only a few times. What it binds is not known. Trimming pared 6 bases from V and 6 bases from J, leaving 9 bases between. The CDR3 contains 11 residues. CDR1 is DFQATT and CDR2 is SNEGSKA in the germline V gene (reference sequence). Whole-study results and caveats: Co-batched samples clustered tightly together by F measure. Roughly 5 TRBV segments, TRBV5-6, TRBV5-1 and TRBV20-1 among them, were found more frequent in patients than controls.

The TCR beta cDNA libraries contained unique molecular identifiers. TCRdb used MiXCR to reprocess the PCR reads, holding one entry per CDR3 protein. The repertoire holds hundreds of thousands of distinct CDR3 sequences, 55% to 70% seen once, with about 11% in the top ten. This clonotype originated in a girl aged 2 to 9 with multiple sclerosis. The sequenced sample consisted of blood. The genes are TRBV20-1 and TRBJ2-1; D remains unclear. The CDR3 nucleotides read TGCAGTGCGTCCCGATCCAATGAGCAGTTCTTC. Its protein is CSASRSNEQFF.